These T cell receptor beta chains were read from a single sample in a study of blood T cells in healthy people across ages. One entry per CDR3 protein results from TCRdb running MiXCR on the 5' RACE reads. Among about 1.8 million distinct CDR3 sequences listed, about 50% were seen once. The specimen was blood. The receptors shown here come from a woman in her thirties or forties in good health. Both conserved end residues are part of each CDR3. The D gene is left open where the match is weak. Clone sizes are given selectively: once, few, many, or a class where the clone is expanded.

V	J	D	size	CDR3	DNA
TRBV29-1	TRBJ2-1	TRBD1	NA	CSVGISGQQYNEQFF	TGCAGCGTCGGAATCTCGGGACAGCAATACAATGAGCAGTTCTTC
TRBV7-2	TRBJ2-3	NA	few	CASSSPAGVTDTQYF	TGTGCCAGCAGCTCCCCAGCGGGTGTCACAGATACGCAGTATTTT
TRBV6-2/TRBV6-3	TRBJ2-3	NA	few	CASSYPGLTDTQYF	TGTGCCAGCAGTTACCCGGGGCTCACAGATACGCAGTATTTT
TRBV7-9	TRBJ2-6	NA	NA	CASSRGSTGANVLTF	TGTGCCAGCAGCCGGGGGTCCACCGGGGCCAACGTCCTGACTTTC
TRBV4-3	TRBJ2-7	NA	few	CASSQDAGDEQYF	TGCGCCAGCAGCCAGGATGCTGGCGACGAGCAGTACTTC
TRBV6-5	TRBJ2-5	NA	once	CASSYMRRETQYF	TGTGCCAGCAGTTATATGCGGAGGGAGACCCAGTACTTC
TRBV12-3/TRBV12-4	TRBJ1-1	NA	NA	CASSLPGRKVAFF	TGTGCCAGCAGTTTACCCGGACGAAAAGTGGCTTTCTTT
TRBV7-9	TRBJ2-6	NA	NA	CASSFWGIAGANVLTF	TGTGCCAGCAGCTTCTGGGGGATTGCTGGGGCCAACGTCCTGACTTTC
TRBV9	TRBJ1-4	NA	NA	CASSRRIGEKLFF	TGTGCCAGCAGCAGACGTATAGGGGAAAAACTGTTTTTT
TRBV10-3	TRBJ2-5	NA	NA	CAISERGAQETQYF	TGTGCCATCAGTGAAAGGGGAGCCCAAGAGACCCAGTACTTC
TRBV7-7	TRBJ2-3	TRBD2	NA	CASSKTSGGIDTQYF	TGTGCTAGCAGCAAGACTAGCGGGGGAATAGATACGCAGTATTTT
TRBV28	TRBJ2-5	TRBD2	NA	CASSLRSGGKETQYF	TGTGCCAGCAGTTTGAGATCGGGGGGGAAAGAGACCCAGTACTTC
TRBV28	TRBJ2-3	NA	NA	CASSTDQRDGTDTQYF	TGTGCCAGCAGTACAGATCAGAGGGATGGCACAGATACGCAGTATTTT
TRBV5-1	TRBJ2-7	TRBD2	NA	CASRPGLAGPNEQYF	TGCGCCAGCAGACCGGGACTAGCGGGACCAAATGAGCAGTACTTC
TRBV29-1	TRBJ2-5	TRBD2	NA	CSVVTGLANETQYF	TGCAGCGTTGTAACGGGACTAGCGAATGAGACCCAGTACTTC
TRBV3-1	TRBJ2-1	TRBD2	NA	CASSHRAGGPYKEQFF	TGTGCCAGCAGCCACCGAGCGGGGGGTCCTTACAAGGAGCAGTTCTTC
TRBV7-2	TRBJ1-6	TRBD1	NA	CASSPGTGGSPLHF	TGCGCCAGCAGCCCGGGGACAGGGGGTTCACCCCTCCACTTT
TRBV6-6	TRBJ1-2	NA	NA	CASSREGGTNYGYTF	TGTGCCAGCAGTAGGGAGGGGGGCACTAACTATGGCTACACCTTC
TRBV4-2	TRBJ2-5	TRBD2	NA	CASSPSGGAVQETQYF	TGTGCCAGCAGCCCGAGCGGGGGGGCCGTCCAAGAGACCCAGTACTTC
TRBV7-2	TRBJ1-6	NA	NA	CASSLSRSDGSPPHF	TGTGCCAGCAGCTTATCGCGGAGTGACGGTTCACCCCCCCACTTT
TRBV27	TRBJ1-5	NA	NA	CASSPTYSNQPQHF	TGTGCCAGCAGTCCCACCTATAGCAATCAGCCCCAGCATTTT
TRBV20-1	TRBJ2-1	TRBD2	few	CSAGSGEAYNEQFF	TGCAGTGCTGGTAGCGGGGAAGCCTACAATGAGCAGTTCTTC
TRBV6-5	TRBJ1-1	NA	NA	CASSYRPGMNTEAFF	TGTGCCAGCAGCTACAGACCCGGCATGAACACTGAAGCTTTCTTT
TRBV6-5	TRBJ2-5	TRBD2	few	CASSYRPLGTSGGQETQYF	TGTGCCAGCAGTTACCGACCCCTTGGGACTAGCGGGGGCCAAGAGACCCAGTACTTC
TRBV7-2	TRBJ2-5	NA	NA	CASSLGEGVGETQYF	TGTGCCAGCAGCTTAGGAGAGGGAGTTGGAGAGACCCAGTACTTC
TRBV4-2	TRBJ2-1	NA	few	CASSLTLQGAQFF	TGTGCCAGCAGCCTGACTTTACAGGGAGCCCAGTTCTTC
TRBV29-1	TRBJ2-1	NA	few	CSVEGLPGRYNEQFF	TGCAGCGTTGAGGGACTCCCAGGCCGCTACAATGAGCAGTTCTTC